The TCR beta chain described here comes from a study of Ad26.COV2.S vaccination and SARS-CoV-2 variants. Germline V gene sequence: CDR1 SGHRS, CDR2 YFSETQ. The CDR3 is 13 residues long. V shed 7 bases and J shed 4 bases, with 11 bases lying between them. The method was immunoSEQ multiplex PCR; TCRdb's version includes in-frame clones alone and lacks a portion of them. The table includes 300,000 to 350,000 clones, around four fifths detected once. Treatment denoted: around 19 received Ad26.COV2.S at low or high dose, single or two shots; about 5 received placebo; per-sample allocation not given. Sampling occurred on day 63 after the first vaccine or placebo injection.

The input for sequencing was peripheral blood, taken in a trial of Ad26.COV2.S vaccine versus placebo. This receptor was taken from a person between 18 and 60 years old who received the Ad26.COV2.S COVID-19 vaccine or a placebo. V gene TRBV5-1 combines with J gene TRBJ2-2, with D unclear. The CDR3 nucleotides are TGCGCCAGCTCTAGGGTAGGCACCGGGGAGCTGTTTTTT. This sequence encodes CASSRVGTGELFF.